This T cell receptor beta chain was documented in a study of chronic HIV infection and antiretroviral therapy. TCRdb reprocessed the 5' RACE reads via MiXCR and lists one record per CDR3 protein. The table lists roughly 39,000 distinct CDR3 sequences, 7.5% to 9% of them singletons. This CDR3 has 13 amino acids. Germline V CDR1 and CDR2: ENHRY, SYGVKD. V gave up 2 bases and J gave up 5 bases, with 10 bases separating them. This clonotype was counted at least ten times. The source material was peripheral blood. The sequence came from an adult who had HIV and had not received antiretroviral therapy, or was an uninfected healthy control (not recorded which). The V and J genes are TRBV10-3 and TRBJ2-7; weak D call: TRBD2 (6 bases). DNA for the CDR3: TGTGCCATCAGTGAGGCTGGAGGGGACGAGCAGTACTTC. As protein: CAISEAGGDEQYF.